The sequence of this TCR beta chain was determined in a study of Tregs in tolerant kidney transplant recipients (dated by TCRdb to about 2019). Study-wide context: The study applied TCRbeta sequencing to find donor-specific regulatory T cells before combined kidney and bone marrow transplantation and then followed those same cells after transplant.

For TCRbeta CDR3 sequencing, genomic DNA from the sorted cells was extracted using the QIAGEN DNeasy Blood and Tissue Kit. High-throughput TCRbeta CDR3 sequencing was carried out commercially through immunoSEQ, with PCR amplification with bias correction and internal controls included. Processing in the source paper ran as follows. Unique productive TCRbeta sequences were defined by CDR3 nucleotide sequence where primers matched, and otherwise by CDR3 amino acid sequence together with Vbeta and Jbeta genes. To correct for sorting error, sequences found in more than one sorted population at a frequency ratio of 2:1 or less were discarded, and the remaining shared sequences were assigned to the population with the higher frequency. A sequence was defined as donor-reactive if the sequence was expanded at least 5-fold in CFSE-low cells compared with unstimulated cells and had a frequency of at least 0.01% in CFSE-low cells. Repertoire divergence was quantified by Jensen-Shannon divergence using the top 100 TCRbeta sequences ranked by frequency. For samples with multiple sequencing runs, sorting error was corrected in each run separately before the runs were combined. TCRdb carries this immuneACCESS record with in-frame sequences only. Its versions omit some clonotypes, under half of them owing to an unresolved V gene in the studies checked, with the rest unexplained. V and J calls and clone size come straight from that table; D and trimming were deduced from the DNA. This specimen's table enumerates tens of thousands of clones. The ten biggest clones cover less than 2% of the sample.

The cysteine opens and the phenylalanine closes a CDR3 of 14 amino acids. The DNA has 33 bases, all within the CDR3, and is read from base 1. Taken from the germline V gene, the CDR1 and CDR2 loops are SGHTA and FQGTGA. Trimming removed 2 bases from V and 6 bases from J, leaving 8 bases between the germline ends. The transplants used related donors along with nonmyeloablative bone marrow transplantation, and in the human trials mixed chimerism was transient. Thawed PBMCs were FACS-sorted into unstimulated Tregs (CD4+CD25+CD127-), CD4+ non-Tregs (CD4+CD25-), CD4 cells and CD8 cells. Patients were several combined kidney and bone marrow transplant recipients from the ITN036ST trial, and only these trial subjects had samples available. Healthy control blood was processed to PBMCs with a Ficoll density gradient and then cryopreserved, whereas patient PBMCs were collected both before and after transplant.

Concerning this clone: It lacks a known antigen. Read sequence stops 3 residues before the CDR3 end, and the germline J gene provides the missing end.

Study-level results and caveats: In tolerant patients, donor-specific Tregs expanded more than Tregs overall, which suggests antigen-driven rather than nonspecific expansion. Expanding Tregs with activated donor B cells appeared to identify the most biologically relevant and donor-specific TCRbeta repertoire. PCR primers changed over time for some patients, so nucleotide-level comparison across those patients' samples was not possible. Biological reproducibility was not directly addressed, though technical replication error appeared minimal. The study was constrained by small patient numbers, and validation of the findings is required in larger populations and under other immunosuppression protocols.

The sequencing here drew on CD4+ T cells from blood (PBMCs), taken 24 months after the transplant. The chain is made from TRBV7-3 and TRBJ1-6; confidence is insufficient to name the D gene. This clonotype originated in a human patient who received a combined kidney and bone marrow transplant. After a transplant, some T cells may have been passed on by the graft donor. The CDR3 bases that were read are TGTGCCAGCAGCTTACTGGCCGTTAATTCACCC. Its amino acids are CASSLLAVNSP. Given in full, the CDR3 is CASSLLAVNSPLHF.